A selection of T cell receptor beta chains follows, all from one sample in a study of control samples from healthy donors and cancer patients. The assay was immunoSEQ multiplex PCR, and TCRdb's table has in-frame clones only and misses some. The sample lists approximately 50,000 clones; about 89% were seen once. The sample was PBMCs. These receptors were obtained from a woman aged 55-75 years with lung cancer. The CDR3 runs from the conserved cysteine through the conserved F or W. The D gene is left open where the match is weak. Clone size is not always given. Where it is, it says once, few, many or a class for expanded clones.

CDR3nt: TGTGCCAGTAGTATAGGGGACAGGAACACTGAAGCTTTCTTT
CDR3aa: CASSIGDRNTEAFF
d_gene: TRBD1
abundance: .
j_gene: TRBJ1-1
v_gene: TRBV19

CDR3nt: TGTGCCAGCAGCCCGGGAGGGGGTGCCAGTGGCTACACCTTC
CDR3aa: CASSPGGGASGYTF
d_gene: .
abundance: .
j_gene: TRBJ1-2
v_gene: TRBV9

CDR3nt: TGTGCAAACCCTGGCCGGGGGTTCGTCTACAATGAGCAGTTCTTC
CDR3aa: CANPGRGFVYNEQFF
d_gene: .
abundance: .
j_gene: TRBJ2-1
v_gene: TRBV19

CDR3nt: TGCGCCAGCAGCTTGGGGACAGCTAGGCTAAGTGAAAAACTGTTTTTT
CDR3aa: CASSLGTARLSEKLFF
d_gene: .
abundance: .
j_gene: TRBJ1-4
v_gene: TRBV5-1

CDR3nt: TGTGCCATCAGTGGATTGGGAGAGACCCAGTACTTC
CDR3aa: CAISGLGETQYF
d_gene: .
abundance: .
j_gene: TRBJ2-5
v_gene: TRBV10-3

CDR3nt: TGTGCCAGTGTGGGACAGTTGAACACTGAAGCTTTCTTT
CDR3aa: CASVGQLNTEAFF
d_gene: TRBD1
abundance: .
j_gene: TRBJ1-1
v_gene: TRBV19

CDR3nt: TGTGCCAGCAGCCTTCGACTAGCGGGAGACACAGATACGCAGTATTTT
CDR3aa: CASSLRLAGDTDTQYF
d_gene: TRBD2
abundance: .
j_gene: TRBJ2-3
v_gene: TRBV13

CDR3nt: TGTGCCTGGAGTGGGGCGGGACCTACCTACGAGCAGTACTTC
CDR3aa: CAWSGAGPTYEQYF
d_gene: .
abundance: .
j_gene: TRBJ2-7
v_gene: TRBV30

CDR3nt: TGTGCCATCAGCCTAGACGGGGATACGCAGTATTTT
CDR3aa: CAISLDGDTQYF
d_gene: .
abundance: .
j_gene: TRBJ2-3
v_gene: TRBV10-3

CDR3nt: TGTGCCAGCAGCAGATTAACTAATAGCAATCAGCCCCAGCATTTT
CDR3aa: CASSRLTNSNQPQHF
d_gene: .
abundance: .
j_gene: TRBJ1-5
v_gene: TRBV2

CDR3nt: TGTGCCAGCAGCTTGGAGTACGAGCAGTACTTC
CDR3aa: CASSLEYEQYF
d_gene: .
abundance: .
j_gene: TRBJ2-7
v_gene: TRBV28

CDR3nt: TGCGCCAGCAGGCGGGACATACTTAACTATGGCTACACCTTC
CDR3aa: CASRRDILNYGYTF
d_gene: .
abundance: .
j_gene: TRBJ1-2
v_gene: TRBV5-1

CDR3nt: TGTGCCAGCAGCTCGACAGCTGAGGGAAAACTGTTTTTT
CDR3aa: CASSSTAEGKLFF
d_gene: .
abundance: .
j_gene: TRBJ1-4
v_gene: TRBV5-6

CDR3nt: TGTGCCACCTCTTCGACAGGGGTTGGCTACAATGAGCAGTTCTTC
CDR3aa: CATSSTGVGYNEQFF
d_gene: TRBD1
abundance: .
j_gene: TRBJ2-1
v_gene: TRBV10-3

CDR3nt: TGTGCCAGCAGCTTAACAGGTAGCGGGATAGATACGCAGTATTTT
CDR3aa: CASSLTGSGIDTQYF
d_gene: TRBD2
abundance: .
j_gene: TRBJ2-3
v_gene: TRBV7-3

CDR3nt: TGTGCCAGCAGCTTGACCGGGGCCAACGTCCTGACTTTC
CDR3aa: CASSLTGANVLTF
d_gene: .
abundance: few
j_gene: TRBJ2-6
v_gene: TRBV5-5

CDR3nt: TGTGCCAGCTCACCACCGGTCGGATTCACTGAAGCTTTCTTT
CDR3aa: CASSPPVGFTEAFF
d_gene: .
abundance: .
j_gene: TRBJ1-1
v_gene: TRBV18

CDR3nt: TGCGCCAGCAGCACTACTAGCGGGGGGGTCAATGAGCAGTTCTTC
CDR3aa: CASSTTSGGVNEQFF
d_gene: TRBD2
abundance: few
j_gene: TRBJ2-1
v_gene: TRBV5-1